Presented here are 18 T cell receptor beta chains from one specimen sequenced in a study of blood T cell repertoires in COVID-19. Assay used: immunoSEQ multiplex PCR; TCRdb lists only in-frame clones, some missing. This table has about 260,000 clones, approximately 88% appearing once. The source material was PBMCs or T cells enriched from blood (not recorded which). The receptors here all came from a woman in her thirties or forties who had been exposed to COVID-19.

The gene calls are TRBV19 and TRBJ1-2; 8 bases fit TRBD1. The germline V gene encodes CDR1 LNHDA and CDR2 SQIVND (reference sequence). This CDR3 contains 13 residues. Trimming at V came to 6 bases and at J to 3 bases, leaving 3 bases not matched to a gene. The CDR3 spells CASRTGGHYGYTF. The CDR3 region has the DNA TGTGCCAGTAGAACAGGGGGGCACTATGGCTACACCTTC.

This chain joins TRBV9 and TRBJ2-7, with 8 positions matching TRBD2. Trimming took 3 bases from V and 3 from J; bases not matched to a gene: 2. There are 13 residues in the CDR3. In germline, CDR1 is SGDLS, CDR2 YYNGEE. CDR3 loop: CASSGGTSYEQYF. The CDR3 bases are TGTGCCAGCAGCGGAGGGACTAGCTACGAGCAGTACTTC.

This chain joins TRBV9 and TRBJ2-1; D perhaps matches TRBD2 (5 bases). Germline V gene data show CDR1 as SGDLS and CDR2 as YYNGEE. V was shortened by 8 bases and J by 1 base, with 13 bases between the two germline ends. The CDR3 loop spans 14 amino acids. The chain's CDR3 is CASTLGVSYNEQFF. The CDR3 region has the DNA TGTGCCAGTACTTTGGGAGTATCCTACAATGAGCAGTTCTTC. Complete variable domain (other parts from reference TRBV9 and TRBJ2-1): DSGVTQTPKHLITATGQRVTLRCSPRSGDLSVYWYQQSLDQGLQFLIQYYNGEERAKGNILERFSAQQFPDLHSELNLSSLELGDSALYFCASTLGVSYNEQFFGPGTRLTVL.

The rearrangement uses TRBV6-5 and TRBJ1-6, with D hard to call. The germline CDR1 and CDR2 sequences are MNHEY and SVGAGI. CDR3 length: 16 residues. Trimming shortened V by 2 bases and J by 1 base, and 9 bases separated the two germline ends. CDR3 residues: CASSYGRRSYNSPLHF. The DNA of the CDR3 is TGTGCCAGCAGTTACGGGAGAAGGTCCTATAATTCACCCCTCCACTTT.

The J gene is TRBJ1-6, the V gene TRBV19, with D unresolved. Deletions cut 1 base from V and 6 bases from J, with 7 bases between. The germline V gene encodes CDR1 LNHDA and CDR2 SQIVND (reference sequence). The CDR3 covers 14 residues. The CDR3, as DNA: TGTGCCAGTAGTATAGGAAGACTTAATTCACCCCTCCACTTT. Residues: CASSIGRLNSPLHF.

This chain uses TRBV13 with TRBJ1-4; no definite D call. Trimming shortened V by 0 bases and J by 10 bases, and 18 bases separated the two germline ends. Germline assignment: CDR1 PRHDT and CDR2 FYEKMQ (reference sequence). The CDR3 has 16 residues. As DNA, the CDR3 is TGTGCCAGCAGCTTAGGCAGAGGTTCCATAGAGGCAAAACTGTTTTTT. Encoded protein: CASSLGRGSIEAKLFF.

CDR3 sequence reads: CASSQELGREAEQYF. The CDR3 DNA reads as TGCGCCAGCAGCCAAGAGTTGGGTCGCGAGGCCGAGCAGTACTTC. The V and J genes are TRBV4-3 and TRBJ2-7; D gene uncertain. The CDR3 covers 15 residues. Trimming removed 0 bases from V and 6 bases from J, with 15 bases in between. The V gene's germline CDR1 is LGHNA and CDR2 YSLEER.

The J gene is TRBJ1-4, the V gene TRBV7-9; D might be TRBD1 (6 bases). Trimming cost V 7 bases and J 8 bases, with 17 bases left between them. Per germline, CDR1 SEHNR and CDR2 FQNEAQ (reference sequence). The CDR3 spans 14 residues. The CDR3 bases are TGTGCCAGCACCTTCCAGGGGTTGGGAGAAAAACTGTTTTTT. As protein: CASTFQGLGEKLFF.

The sample holds one count of this clone. DNA of the CDR3: TGTGCCAGTAGTCTCCGGACAGTTGGTAGTCAGCCCCAGCATTTT. It yields the protein CASSLRTVGSQPQHF. The chain carries TRBV19 and TRBJ1-5; D may be TRBD1 (6 bases). The germline V and J ends were trimmed by 5 bases and 6 bases, with 17 bases remaining between them. The CDR3 totals 15 residues. Germline values: CDR1 LNHDA, CDR2 SQIVND (reference sequence).

V and J are TRBV15 and TRBJ2-1, with D perhaps matching TRBD1 (7 bases). In germline, CDR1 is LNHNV, CDR2 YYDKDF (reference sequence). The CDR3 is made up of 13 amino acids. V was shortened by 3 bases and J by 6 bases, with 9 bases between the two germline ends. The CDR3 DNA reads TGTGCCACCAGCAGCCAGGGGGGCAATGAGCAGTTCTTC. Translated, it gives CATSSQGGNEQFF.

The chain links TRBV5-1 to TRBJ2-7; perhaps TRBD1 as D (5 bases). CDR3 length: 14 amino acids. Germline CDR1 reads SGHRS; CDR2 reads YFSETQ. V lost 0 bases and J 6 bases, leaving 13 bases between the germline ends. The CDR3 region has the DNA TGCGCCAGCAGCTTGGGACAGTCCCTCAGCGAGCAGTACTTC. Its protein is CASSLGQSLSEQYF.

The chain recombines TRBV6-2 or TRBV6-3 with TRBJ1-2; 12 bases agree with TRBD1. Germline CDR1 is MNHEY and CDR2 is SVGEGT. This CDR3 region has 17 residues. V gave up 5 bases and J gave up 4 bases; unmatched junction bases: 11. CDR3 sequence reads: CASSDPGTGGSGYGYTF. Written as DNA, the CDR3 is TGTGCCAGCAGTGACCCCGGGACAGGGGGCAGCGGCTATGGCTACACCTTC.

This clone was recorded a few times. This chain uses TRBV12-2 with TRBJ2-7; no DNA check was done on the table's D call, TRBD2. TRBV12-2 corresponds to a pseudogene. CDR3 size: 14 residues. In DNA, the CDR3 is TGTGCAAGTCGGAGGCTAGCGGCAGTCTACGAGCAGTACGTC. This encodes CASRRLAAVYEQYV.

In regard to this clone: Sequence at one end of the junction differs from germline and may be a read error. V is TRBV5-1 and J is TRBJ2-5, with D possibly being TRBD1 (5 bases). CDR1 and CDR2 (germline): SGHRS, YFSETQ. The CDR3 sequence is 13 residues long. CDR3 nucleotide sequence: TGTGCCAGCAGCTTGGCGGTCAGGGTGGACCAGTACTTC. This encodes CASSLAVRVDQYF.

V is TRBV24-1 and J is TRBJ1-2, with D unresolved. V was cut by 3 bases and J by 5 bases, with 9 bases left in between. CDR3 size: 13 residues. The germline V gene has CDR1 KGHDR and CDR2 SFDVKD. CDR3 nucleotide sequence: TGTGCCACCAGTGATCGGGGTTCATATGGCTACACCTTC. The encoded protein is CATSDRGSYGYTF.

The chain is built from TRBV27 and TRBJ2-2; TRBD2 matches 11 bases. This CDR3 contains 16 residues. Germline values: CDR1 MNHEY, CDR2 SMNVEV (reference sequence). V lost 8 bases and J lost 6; bases outside the gene matches: 11. The CDR3 DNA is TGTGCCAGCTCACGGATAGCGGGAGGGCCCCCCGGGGAGCTGTTTTTT. This translates into CASSRIAGGPPGELFF.

The rearrangement uses TRBV25-1 and TRBJ1-2, with D tentatively TRBD1 (5 bases). The V gene lost 7 bases and the J gene lost 2 bases, with 11 bases spanning the gap. From germline, CDR1 is MGHDK and CDR2 SYGVNS. This CDR3 spans 13 amino acids. The CDR3 bases are TGTGCCAGCAATCCAGGGCTGAACTATGGCTACACCTTC. It encodes CASNPGLNYGYTF.

This chain joins TRBV7-2 and TRBJ1-6; TRBD1 is a possible D gene (5 bases). The germline V and J ends were trimmed by 1 base and 4 bases, with 14 bases remaining between them. The germline CDR1 and CDR2 sequences are SGHTA and FQGNSA. The CDR3 is made up of 17 amino acids. The DNA of the CDR3 is TGTGCCAGCAGCTTAGTGTTTTCGGGGGTTTATAATTCACCCCTCCACTTT. Translated: CASSLVFSGVYNSPLHF.